Listed here are 26 T cell receptor beta chains from one sample, sequenced in a study of blood T cells in healthy people across ages. Next came a second PCR, run for roughly 6 to 11 cycles, which used a sample-barcoded 5' primer along with a J-beta primer mix. Each CDR3 protein gets one entry after TCRdb re-called the 5' RACE reads with MiXCR. This sample has around 620,000 distinct CDR3 sequences, with 25% to 30% found just once. Input material: blood. These receptors originate from a woman in her sixties or seventies in good health.

This chain links TRBV5-1 with TRBJ2-5; 7 bases map to TRBD2. The CDR3 extends over 17 amino acids. Germline V gene sequence: CDR1 SGHRS, CDR2 YFSETQ. J lost 7 bases, V lost 0 bases, and 15 bases had no gene match. The CDR3 here is CASSLGESSGTLGTQYF. The CDR3 DNA follows: TGCGCCAGCAGCTTGGGCGAGTCGAGCGGGACCCTCGGGACCCAGTACTTC.

In its sample, this clonotype was seen a few times. J is TRBJ2-7 and V is TRBV6-1; 10 positions match TRBD1. Germline loops: CDR1 MNHNS, CDR2 SASEGT. The CDR3 is 15 amino acids. Trimming took 6 bases from V and 6 from J; bases not matched to a gene: 11. The CDR3 reads CASSETPGQGREQYF. The CDR3 region has the DNA TGTGCCAGCAGCGAGACTCCGGGACAGGGGCGCGAGCAGTACTTC.

This clonotype was counted between two and nine times. The junction departs from germline at one end; a sequencing error may be responsible. The gene calls are TRBV6-5 and TRBJ2-5; unclear D gene. The J call could be wrong; TRBJ2-1 is a better fit for the DNA end. This CDR3 has 16 amino acids. Per germline, CDR1 MNHEY and CDR2 SVGAGI. CDR3 protein: CASSYSGSPLYTEQFF. The CDR3 DNA reads as TGTGCCAGCAGTTACTCCGGGTCGCCCTTATACACTGAGCAGTTCTTC.

V usage is TRBV7-2 and J usage is TRBJ2-5; TRBD2 matches at 10 bases. The J call may be incorrect, as the DNA end agrees better with TRBJ2-7. Germline CDR1 and CDR2: SGHTA and FQGNSA. This CDR3 has 14 residues. CDR3 bases: TGTGCCAGCAGCTTATTGGCTAGCGGGGGCGAGCAGTACTTC. It encodes CASSLLASGGEQYF.

The V gene is TRBV6-1, the J gene TRBJ1-2, with D perhaps TRBD1 (5 bases). The CDR3 is made up of 15 amino acids. Germline loops: CDR1 MNHNS, CDR2 SASEGT. V lost 4 bases and J lost 0, with 12 bases in between. This CDR3 reads CASSVSQVANYGYTF. The DNA of the CDR3 is TGTGCCAGCAGTGTGTCACAGGTCGCTAACTATGGCTACACCTTC.

This chain's CDR3 is CSARDSRKLETQYF. The CDR3, as DNA: TGCAGTGCTAGAGATAGTCGAAAGTTAGAGACCCAGTACTTC. The J gene is TRBJ2-5, the V gene TRBV20-1, with D unresolved. Looked up from germline, CDR1 is DFQATT and CDR2 is SNEGSKA (reference sequence). V was pared by 0 bases and J by 4 bases, with 12 bases between. There are 14 residues in the CDR3.

In its sample, this clonotype was seen a few times. The CDR3 nucleotides read TGTGCCATCAGTGAGTCCCGCGGGGGGGGCTATTGGGAGCAGTTCTTC. Its protein product is CAISESRGGGYWEQFF. This chain joins TRBV10-3 and TRBJ2-5, with 9 bases aligning to TRBD2. The J call may not be correct, given that the DNA end is closer to TRBJ2-1. Germline V gene data show CDR1 as ENHRY and CDR2 as SYGVKD. The length of the CDR3 is 16 residues.

The chain combines TRBV6-5 with TRBJ1-2; D is possibly TRBD1 (6 bases). V lost 1 base, J lost 8 bases, and 8 bases lay in between. Germline assignment: CDR1 MNHEY and CDR2 SVGAGI. The CDR3 spans 12 residues. In DNA, the CDR3 is TGTGCCAGCAGTTACTTCGGGGGCGGCTACACCTTC. This translates into CASSYFGGGYTF.

The count of this clonotype is one. V usage is TRBV7-2 and J usage is TRBJ2-5, with D perhaps TRBD1 or TRBD2 (5 bases each). Trimming removed 2 bases at V and 2 bases at J, with 12 bases between. Germline CDR1 and CDR2: SGHTA and FQGNSA. This CDR3 has 15 residues. The CDR3 DNA is TGTGCCAGCAGCTTAAATCCCGAGGGGCAAGAGACCCAGTACTTC. Its protein is CASSLNPEGQETQYF.

The rearrangement joins TRBV4-3 to TRBJ1-1, with D possibly being TRBD1 (5 bases). Germline assignment: CDR1 LGHNA and CDR2 YSLEER. The CDR3 runs to 15 residues. Trimming left V 0 bases short and J 3 bases short, with 11 bases between. The CDR3 protein is CASSQDGGGYTEAFF. The DNA of the CDR3 is TGCGCCAGCAGCCAAGATGGGGGGGGGTACACTGAAGCTTTCTTT.

In this sample, this clonotype turned up a few times. The J gene is TRBJ2-5, the V gene TRBV5-1; maybe TRBD2 (6 bases). The germline CDR1 and CDR2 sequences are SGHRS and YFSETQ. This CDR3 comprises 17 residues. Trimming pared 8 bases from V and 5 bases from J, leaving 28 bases between. This CDR3 is CASTRLTSGLAGETQYF. The DNA for the CDR3 is TGCGCCAGTACGAGACTGACTAGTGGGTTAGCTGGGGAGACCCAGTACTTC.

V usage is TRBV2 and J usage is TRBJ1-2; the match to TRBD1 covers 9 bases. V was pared by 7 bases and J by 8 bases, with 8 bases of the junction left unmatched. The CDR3 runs to 13 residues. The germline CDR1 and CDR2 sequences are SNHLY and FYNNEI. CDR3 protein: CASIRDRAIGYTF. CDR3 coding DNA: TGTGCCAGCATACGGGACAGGGCAATCGGCTACACCTTC.

V gene TRBV7-2 combines with J gene TRBJ1-4; D possibly corresponds to TRBD1 (6 bases). The CDR3 sequence is 16 residues long. The V end was cut by 1 base, the J end by 11 bases, with 20 bases between. Germline CDR1 reads SGHTA; CDR2 reads FQGNSA. The CDR3 here is CASSLGQGTRMGKLFF. DNA of the CDR3: TGTGCCAGCAGCTTAGGGCAGGGGACCCGAATGGGGAAACTGTTTTTT.

This clonotype was seen at least ten times. The chain uses TRBV29-1 and TRBJ2-1, with 8 bases fitting TRBD1. J lost 12 bases, V lost 3 bases, and 7 bases had no gene match. CDR1 is SQVTM and CDR2 is ANQGSEA in the germline V gene. The CDR3 is made up of 12 amino acids. The CDR3 DNA follows: TGCAGCGTTGAGGCGGTAGGGACAGGGCAGTTCTTC. This codes for CSVEAVGTGQFF.

The chain employs TRBV4-3 and TRBJ2-2, with D unclear. The germline gives CDR1 LGHNA, CDR2 YSLEER. The CDR3 totals 15 residues. V gave up 4 bases and J gave up 2 bases, with 11 bases separating them. CDR3 in amino acids: CASSRNNLNTGELFF. The CDR3 coding sequence is TGCGCCAGCAGCCGAAATAATCTTAACACCGGGGAGCTGTTTTTT.

The J gene is TRBJ1-5, the V gene TRBV9, with D possibly matching TRBD1 (6 bases). Trimming took 2 bases from V and 7 from J, leaving 16 bases between them. CDR1 SGDLS and CDR2 YYNGEE come from the germline V gene. The CDR3 has 15 amino acids. The CDR3 region is CASSVNENRAQPQHF. CDR3 nucleotide sequence: TGTGCCAGCAGCGTTAATGAGAACAGGGCCCAGCCCCAGCATTTT.

This rearrangement joins TRBV6-6 to TRBJ2-2; D is uncertain. The CDR3 runs 12 residues. Trimming removed 8 bases from V and 1 base from J, with 5 bases in between. CDR1 is MNHNY and CDR2 is SVGAGI in the germline V gene (reference sequence). The CDR3 DNA follows: TGTGCCAGCGAACAGAACACCGGGGAGCTGTTTTTT. This translates into CASEQNTGELFF.

The chain recombines TRBV7-2 with TRBJ2-5; 9 bases fit TRBD1. Germline-derived CDR1 and CDR2 are SGHTA and FQGNSA. Trimming removed 6 bases from V and 1 base from J; junction bases left unmatched: 6. This CDR3 spans 15 amino acids. The CDR3 DNA reads as TGTGCCAGCAGGAGAACAGGGGGCCCCCAAGAGACCCAGTACTTC. Protein product: CASRRTGGPQETQYF. Full variable domain (remainder filled in from reference TRBV7-2 and TRBJ2-5): GAGVSQSPSNKVTEKGKDVELRCDPISGHTALYWYRQSLGQGLEFLIYFQGNSAPDKSGLPSDRFSAERTGGSVSTLTIQRTQQEDSAVYLCASRRTGGPQETQYFGPGTRLLVL.

V usage is TRBV5-1 and J usage is TRBJ2-1; the match to TRBD1 covers 9 bases. This CDR3 comprises 14 residues. The germline gives CDR1 SGHRS, CDR2 YFSETQ. J lost 2 bases, V lost 7 bases, and 4 bases had no gene match. The CDR3 nucleotides are TGCGCCAGCCGAGGACAGGGGCCCTACAATGAGCAGTTCTTC. It translates to CASRGQGPYNEQFF.

There are a few counts of this clonotype. The chain couples TRBV6-6 to TRBJ2-5; 7 bases are shared with TRBD1. Trimming cost V 6 bases and J 3 bases; bases outside gene matches: 7. Germline V gives CDR1 MNHNY, CDR2 SVGAGI (reference sequence). This CDR3 comprises 14 residues. CDR3 DNA sequence: TGTGCCAGCAGCCTCTTCGGGACAGAAGAGACCCAGTACTTC. This gives the protein CASSLFGTEETQYF.

The rearrangement links TRBV5-1 to TRBJ1-2; D may be TRBD1 (5 bases). This CDR3 is 13 amino acids long. Per germline, CDR1 SGHRS and CDR2 YFSETQ. V lost 2 bases and J 7 bases, leaving 12 bases between the germline ends. This CDR3 reads CASSLRGSSGYTF. Written as DNA, the CDR3 is TGCGCCAGCAGCTTAAGGGGATCTAGTGGCTACACCTTC.

This clonotype was found a few times. The rearrangement joins TRBV30 to TRBJ1-6; 7 bases agree with TRBD1. Germline V gene data show CDR1 as GTSNPN and CDR2 as SVGIG (reference sequence). V gave up 1 base and J gave up 5 bases; unmatched junction bases: 2. This CDR3 has 14 amino acids. In DNA form, the CDR3 reads TGTGCCTGGAGTGGCAGGGGGAATAATTCACCCCTCCACTTT. Residues: CAWSGRGNNSPLHF. The whole variable domain, filled in from reference TRBV30 and TRBJ1-6, reads SQTIHQWPATLVQPVGSPLSLECTVEGTSNPNLYWYRQAAGRGLQLLFYSVGIGQISSEVPQNLSASRPQDRQFILSSKKLLLSDSGFYLCAWSGRGNNSPLHFGNGTRLTVT.

This clonotype turned up a few times. The chain has TRBV20-1 and TRBJ2-2; 9 nucleotides line up with TRBD2. The V gene's germline CDR1 is DFQATT and CDR2 SNEGSKA (reference sequence). J was trimmed by 0 bases and V by 5 bases; bases with no gene match: 1. The CDR3 runs 14 residues. The CDR3 loop is CSAASGTNTGELFF. The CDR3 bases are TGCAGTGCTGCTAGCGGGACGAACACCGGGGAGCTGTTTTTT.

V is TRBV5-1 and J is TRBJ2-3; no firm D call. The CDR3 contains 16 residues. Trimming left V 1 base short and J 1 base short, with 13 bases between. Germline V gene data show CDR1 as SGHRS and CDR2 as YFSETQ. CDR3 protein: CASSLLRTPGTDTQYF. In nucleotides, the CDR3 is TGCGCCAGCAGCTTGTTGCGGACCCCCGGCACAGATACGCAGTATTTT.

The chain employs TRBV10-2 and TRBJ2-5, with 7 nucleotides matching TRBD2. The J call may not be correct, given that the DNA end is closer to TRBJ2-7. There are 13 residues in the CDR3. CDR1 is WSHSY, CDR2 SAAADI, per germline. The DNA of the CDR3 is TGCGCCAGCAGTGAAGGACTAGTGTACGAGCAGTACTTC. Residues: CASSEGLVYEQYF.

This clonotype has only a few counts. The V call is TRBV12-3 or TRBV12-4, the J call TRBJ2-7; D is undetermined. This CDR3 is 13 amino acids long. V lost 6 bases and J 2 bases, leaving 11 bases between the germline ends. CDR3 sequence reads: CASSRDWPYEQYF. Here the CDR3 DNA reads TGTGCCAGCAGCCGCGACTGGCCCTACGAGCAGTACTTC.